This TCR beta chain appears in the sequencing data of a study of cytomegalovirus exposure and HLA in healthy donors. The PCR contained 60 Vbeta and 13 Jbeta primers. TCRdb keeps only in-frame clones here, not all; method: immunoSEQ multiplex PCR. The table shows about 130,000 clones, with 75% to 90% occurring only once. CDR3 length: 16 amino acids. V trimming: 3 bases; J trimming: 1 base; junction bases outside the gene matches: 5. Per germline, CDR1 SEHNR and CDR2 FQNEAQ (reference sequence). Findings and caveats of the study: Follow-up analysis later connected one missense variant in DCLRE1C with trimming of TCR beta V- and J-genes. Being indistinguishable, some V segments were excluded, TRBV6-2 and TRBV6-3 among them.

A word on this clone: Its antigen remains unknown.

The chain is built from TRBV7-9 and TRBJ2-5; TRBD2 aligns across 10 bases. The TCR comes from a man between 18 and 29 years old in good health and CMV-seropositive. Sequenced input: PBMCs. The CDR3 protein is CASSLFTSGIQETQYF. CDR3 in DNA: TGTGCCAGCAGCTTGTTTACTAGCGGGATCCAAGAGACCCAGTACTTC.